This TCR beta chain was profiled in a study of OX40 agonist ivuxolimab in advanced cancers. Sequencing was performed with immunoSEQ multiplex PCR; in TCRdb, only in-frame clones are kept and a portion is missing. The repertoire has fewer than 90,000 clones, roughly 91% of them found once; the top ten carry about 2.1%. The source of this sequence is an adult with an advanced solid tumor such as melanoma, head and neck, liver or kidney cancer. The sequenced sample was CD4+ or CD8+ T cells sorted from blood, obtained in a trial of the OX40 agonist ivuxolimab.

The CDR3 reads CASTEFTDTQYF. In DNA, the CDR3 is TGTGCCAGCACCGAGTTTACAGATACGCAGTATTTT. The chain couples TRBV6-1 to TRBJ2-3, with D hard to call. This CDR3 region has 12 residues. V was shortened by 7 bases and J by 3 bases, with 8 bases between the two germline ends. The germline V gene has CDR1 MNHNS and CDR2 SASEGT.